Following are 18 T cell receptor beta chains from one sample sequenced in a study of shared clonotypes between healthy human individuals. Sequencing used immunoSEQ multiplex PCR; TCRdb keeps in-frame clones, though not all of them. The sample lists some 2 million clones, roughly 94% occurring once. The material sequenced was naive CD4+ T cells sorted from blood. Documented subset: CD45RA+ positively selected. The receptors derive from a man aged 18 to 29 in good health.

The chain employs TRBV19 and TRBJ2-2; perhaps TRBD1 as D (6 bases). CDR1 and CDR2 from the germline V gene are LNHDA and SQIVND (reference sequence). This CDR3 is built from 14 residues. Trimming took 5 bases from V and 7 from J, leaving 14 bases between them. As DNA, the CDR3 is TGTGCCAGTAGTCACCCAGGGGAAGGCGGGGAGCTGTTTTTT. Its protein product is CASSHPGEGGELFF.

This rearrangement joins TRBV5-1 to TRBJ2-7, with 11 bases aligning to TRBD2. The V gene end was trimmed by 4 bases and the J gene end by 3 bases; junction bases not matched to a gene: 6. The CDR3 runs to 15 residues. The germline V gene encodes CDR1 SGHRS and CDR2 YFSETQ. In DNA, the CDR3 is TGCGCCAGCAGCCGGACGACTAGCGGGGTCTACGAGCAGTACTTC. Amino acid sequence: CASSRTTSGVYEQYF. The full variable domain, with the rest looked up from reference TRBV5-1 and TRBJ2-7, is KAGVTQTPRYLIKTRGQQVTLSCSPISGHRSVSWYQQTPGQGLQFLFEYFSETQRNKGNFPGRFSGRQFSNSRSEMNVSTLELGDSALYLCASSRTTSGVYEQYFGPGTRLTVT.

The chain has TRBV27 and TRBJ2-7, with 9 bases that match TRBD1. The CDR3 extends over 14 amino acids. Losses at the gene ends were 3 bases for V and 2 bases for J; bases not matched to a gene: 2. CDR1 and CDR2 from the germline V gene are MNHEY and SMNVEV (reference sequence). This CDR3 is CASSFGTGTYEQYF. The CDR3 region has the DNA TGTGCCAGCAGTTTCGGGACAGGGACCTACGAGCAGTACTTC.

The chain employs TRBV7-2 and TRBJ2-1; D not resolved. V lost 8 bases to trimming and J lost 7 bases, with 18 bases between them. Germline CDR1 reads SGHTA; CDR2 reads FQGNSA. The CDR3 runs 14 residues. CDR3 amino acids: CASCSWTSKNEQFF. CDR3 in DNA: TGTGCCAGCTGCTCCTGGACCTCGAAGAATGAGCAGTTCTTC.

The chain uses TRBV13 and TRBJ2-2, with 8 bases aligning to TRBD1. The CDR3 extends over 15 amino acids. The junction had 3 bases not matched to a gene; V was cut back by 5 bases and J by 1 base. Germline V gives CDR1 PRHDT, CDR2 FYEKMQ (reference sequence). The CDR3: CASSLQGVNTGELFF. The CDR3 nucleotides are TGTGCCAGCAGCCTACAGGGGGTGAACACCGGGGAGCTGTTTTTT.

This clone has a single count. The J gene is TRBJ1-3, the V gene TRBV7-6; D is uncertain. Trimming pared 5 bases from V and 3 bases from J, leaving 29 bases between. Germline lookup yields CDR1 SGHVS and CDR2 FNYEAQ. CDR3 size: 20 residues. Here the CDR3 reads CASSAIGQEGRSSSGNTIYF. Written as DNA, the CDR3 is TGTGCCAGCAGCGCAATAGGCCAGGAGGGCCGGAGTAGCAGTGGAAACACCATATATTTT.

The CDR3: CASTNGRAKNTEAFF. The CDR3 region has the DNA TGCGCCAGCACCAATGGGCGGGCAAAGAACACTGAAGCTTTCTTT. The V call is TRBV5-1, the J call TRBJ1-1, with D uncertain. The CDR3 is 15 residues long. CDR1 and CDR2 (germline): SGHRS, YFSETQ. V lost 6 bases, J lost 1 base, and 16 bases lay in between.

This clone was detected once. The CDR3 DNA is TGTGCCATCGCGCGGGGTACCGGGGAGCTGTTTTTT. Translated, it gives CAIARGTGELFF. This rearrangement joins TRBV28 to TRBJ2-2; weak D call: TRBD2 (6 bases). Trimming removed 10 bases at V and 5 bases at J, with 11 bases between. The germline CDR1 and CDR2 sequences are MDHEN and SYDVKM. The CDR3 extends over 12 amino acids.

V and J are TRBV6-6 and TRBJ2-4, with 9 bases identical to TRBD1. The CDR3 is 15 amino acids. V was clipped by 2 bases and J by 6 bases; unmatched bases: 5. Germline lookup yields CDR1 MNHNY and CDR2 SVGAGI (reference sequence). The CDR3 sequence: CASSYRDREVNIQYF. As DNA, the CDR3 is TGTGCCAGCAGTTACCGGGACAGGGAGGTAAACATTCAGTACTTC.

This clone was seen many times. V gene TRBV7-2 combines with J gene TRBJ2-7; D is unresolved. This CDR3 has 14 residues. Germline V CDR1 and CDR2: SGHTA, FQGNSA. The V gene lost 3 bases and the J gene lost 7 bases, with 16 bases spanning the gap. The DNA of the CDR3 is TGTGCCAGCAGCTTTTTTACCCCCGGCAAGGAGCAGTACTTC. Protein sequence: CASSFFTPGKEQYF.

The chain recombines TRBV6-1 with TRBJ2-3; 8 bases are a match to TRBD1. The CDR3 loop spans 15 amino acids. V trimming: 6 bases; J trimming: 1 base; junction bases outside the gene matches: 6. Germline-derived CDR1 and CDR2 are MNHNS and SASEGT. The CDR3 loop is CASRIDRGGTDTQYF. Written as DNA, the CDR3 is TGTGCCAGCAGGATCGACAGGGGTGGCACAGATACGCAGTATTTT.

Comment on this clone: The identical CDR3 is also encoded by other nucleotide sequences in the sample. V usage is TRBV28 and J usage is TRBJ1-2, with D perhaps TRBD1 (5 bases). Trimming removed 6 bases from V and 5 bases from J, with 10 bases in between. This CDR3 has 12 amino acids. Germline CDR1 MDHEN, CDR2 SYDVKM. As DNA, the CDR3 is TGTGCCAGCAGCCCAGGGAGGTATGGCTACACCTTC. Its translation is CASSPGRYGYTF.

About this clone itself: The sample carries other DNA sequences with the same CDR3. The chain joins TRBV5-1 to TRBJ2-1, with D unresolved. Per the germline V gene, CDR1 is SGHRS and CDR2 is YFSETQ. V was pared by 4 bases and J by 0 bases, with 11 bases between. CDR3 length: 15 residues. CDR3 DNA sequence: TGCGCCAGCAGCCTTACAGTTAGCTCCTACAATGAGCAGTTCTTC. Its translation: CASSLTVSSYNEQFF.

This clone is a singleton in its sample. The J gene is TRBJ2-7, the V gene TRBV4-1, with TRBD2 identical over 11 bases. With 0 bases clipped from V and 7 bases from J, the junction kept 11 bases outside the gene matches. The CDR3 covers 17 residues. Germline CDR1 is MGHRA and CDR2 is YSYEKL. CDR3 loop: CASSQDLVAGGPGEQYF. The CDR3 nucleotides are TGCGCCAGCAGCCAAGATTTGGTAGCGGGAGGGCCCGGGGAGCAGTACTTC.

The CDR3 protein is CASNPQASNYGYTF. In DNA, the CDR3 is TGTGCCAGTAATCCACAGGCTTCTAACTATGGCTACACCTTC. The chain is built from TRBV19 and TRBJ1-2; a possible D gene is TRBD1 (5 bases). Germline CDR1 and CDR2: LNHDA and SQIVND (reference sequence). CDR3 size: 14 residues. The ends were cut back, 7 bases at V and 0 bases at J, with 12 bases in the middle. Looking up the rest from reference TRBV19 and TRBJ1-2 gives the full variable domain: DGGITQSPKYLFRKEGQNVTLSCEQNLNHDAMYWYRQDPGQGLRLIYYSQIVNDFQKGDIAEGYSVSREKKESFPLTVTSAQKNPTAFYLCASNPQASNYGYTFGSGTRLTVV.

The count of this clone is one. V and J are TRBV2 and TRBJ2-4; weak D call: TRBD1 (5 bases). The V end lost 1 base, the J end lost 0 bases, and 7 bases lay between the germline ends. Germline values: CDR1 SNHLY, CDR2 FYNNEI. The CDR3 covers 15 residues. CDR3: CASSEERGAKNIQYF. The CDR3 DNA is TGTGCCAGCAGTGAAGAAAGGGGAGCCAAAAACATTCAGTACTTC.

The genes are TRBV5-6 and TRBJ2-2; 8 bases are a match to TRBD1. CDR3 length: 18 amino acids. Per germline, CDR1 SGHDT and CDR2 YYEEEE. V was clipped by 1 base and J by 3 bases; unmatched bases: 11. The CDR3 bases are TGTGCCAGCAGCTTGTATTTGCGGCAGGGGGCACACACCGGGGAGCTGTTTTTT. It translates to CASSLYLRQGAHTGELFF.

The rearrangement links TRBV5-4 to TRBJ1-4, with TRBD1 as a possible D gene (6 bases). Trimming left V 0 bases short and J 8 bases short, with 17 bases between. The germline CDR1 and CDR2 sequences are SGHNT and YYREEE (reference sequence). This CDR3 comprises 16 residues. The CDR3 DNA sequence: TGTGCCAGCAGCTTGGAGAGGGGGTCCCAAACAGAAAAACTGTTTTTT. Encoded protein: CASSLERGSQTEKLFF.